Listed below are T cell receptor beta chains from one sample, sequenced in a study of blood T cell repertoires in COVID-19. Using immunoSEQ multiplex PCR, the repertoire was profiled, and TCRdb retains in-frame clones only, with some absent. The sample has about 310,000 clones; about 91% are singletons. The sample taken for sequencing was PBMCs or T cells enriched from blood (not recorded which). These receptors were taken from a woman in her 40s who had recovered from COVID-19. Both conserved end residues are part of each CDR3. Fields, in order: V gene, CDR3 length, clone size, J gene, D gene, CDR3 DNA, CDR3 protein. D genes are given only for firm matches. Only part of the rows carry a size: once, few, many, or a class if the clone is expanded.

TRBV7-2	13	-	TRBJ2-7	-	TGTGCCAGCAGACAGGGTGCGGCCTACGAGCAGTACTTC	CASRQGAAYEQYF
TRBV5-1	13	few	TRBJ1-1	TRBD1	TGCGCCAGCAGTGGAGGGACAGGTGAGAAAGCTTTCTTT	CASSGGTGEKAFF
TRBV9	16	few	TRBJ2-3	TRBD1	TGTGCCAGCAGCGTAGACGGGACAGGGAGCACAGATACGCAGTATTTT	CASSVDGTGSTDTQYF
TRBV6-5	14	-	TRBJ2-1	-	TGTGCCAGCAGTTATACCCGGGAGCCGGGAGAGCAGTTCTTC	CASSYTREPGEQFF
TRBV3-1/TRBV3-2	15	-	TRBJ2-7	-	TGTGCCAGCAGCCAAGGACATGGCAGCTCCTACGAGCAGTACTTC	CASSQGHGSSYEQYF
TRBV19	15	-	TRBJ1-4	TRBD1	TGTGCCAGTAGTAGAGGGGGCGCAACTAATGAAAAACTGTTTTTT	CASSRGGATNEKLFF
TRBV6-5	14	-	TRBJ1-1	-	TGTGCCAGCAATTCAGGGGACCTGAACACTGAAGCTTTCTTT	CASNSGDLNTEAFF
TRBV15	13	-	TRBJ1-4	-	TGTGCCACCAGCAGGGGGCTGGGCGAAAAACTGTTTTTT	CATSRGLGEKLFF
TRBV3-1/TRBV3-2	14	-	TRBJ1-4	TRBD1	TGTGCCAGCAGCCTAGGGGGCGCTAACGAAAAACTGTTTTTT	CASSLGGANEKLFF
TRBV5-1	14	-	TRBJ2-5	-	TGCGCCAGGCCCGGGGGTCCCAACCAAGAGACCCAGTACTTC	CARPGGPNQETQYF
TRBV3-1/TRBV3-2	17	-	TRBJ1-5	-	TGTGCCAGCAGCCAAGAGGATGGGGGCAAGGACAATCAGCCCCAGCATTTT	CASSQEDGGKDNQPQHF
TRBV24-1	15	once	TRBJ2-7	-	TGTGCCACCAGTGAGGCAGGCGAAAAGAGCTACGAGCAGTACTTC	CATSEAGEKSYEQYF
TRBV18	13	-	TRBJ2-5	-	TGTGCCAGCTCACCGGCGGGAAAAGAGACCCAGTACTTC	CASSPAGKETQYF
TRBV11-3	13	-	TRBJ2-5	-	TGTGCCAGCAGCAAGACGGGTGCGGAGACCCAGTACTTC	CASSKTGAETQYF
TRBV11-3	17	-	TRBJ1-1	TRBD1	TGTGCCAGCAGCTTAGACGGGACAGGGGTTTCAGTCACTGAAGCTTTCTTT	CASSLDGTGVSVTEAFF
TRBV6-5	16	-	TRBJ2-1	-	TGTGCCAGCAGTTACTCGCGAGGCAGGGGTTTGGATGAGCAGTTCTTC	CASSYSRGRGLDEQFF
TRBV7-2	13	once	TRBJ1-1	-	TGTGCCAGCAGCTTTACAGAAAACACTGAAGCTTTCTTT	CASSFTENTEAFF
TRBV6-5	14	-	TRBJ2-5	-	TGTGCCAGCGGCCCGGGACACGACCAAGAGACCCAGTACTTC	CASGPGHDQETQYF
TRBV3-1/TRBV3-2	14	-	TRBJ2-2	TRBD1	TGTGCCAGCCAAACACAGGGGTTGACCGGGGAGCTGTTTTTT	CASQTQGLTGELFF
TRBV19	17	-	TRBJ2-1	TRBD2	TGTGCCAGTATAGGGACTAGCGGGGGGGGTTTCTACAATGAGCAGTTCTTC	CASIGTSGGGFYNEQFF
TRBV2	14	once	TRBJ2-7	TRBD2	TGTGCCAGCAGTGGGACTAGCGTCTCCTACGAGCAGTACTTC	CASSGTSVSYEQYF
TRBV4-3	13	-	TRBJ1-6	-	TGCGCCAGCAGCCACGACACTAATTCACCCCTCCACTTT	CASSHDTNSPLHF
TRBV7-2	14	-	TRBJ2-4	TRBD1	TGTGCCAGCAGCCCCCGGGACAGGGTAGACATTCAGTACTTC	CASSPRDRVDIQYF
TRBV6-5	15	-	TRBJ1-6	-	TGTGCCAGCAGTCCCTCGCAGGGGTCCAATTCACCCCTCCACTTT	CASSPSQGSNSPLHF
TRBV7-9	12	-	TRBJ2-5	-	TGTGCCAGCAGCTCTAGAGAAGAGACCCAGTACTTC	CASSSREETQYF